Listed below are T cell receptor beta chains from one sample, sequenced in a study of Ad26.COV2.S vaccination and SARS-CoV-2 variants. Sequencing was performed with immunoSEQ multiplex PCR; in TCRdb, only in-frame clones are kept and a portion is missing. The sample lists a few hundred thousand clones; 90% were seen once. The sample in question was peripheral blood, obtained in a trial of Ad26.COV2.S vaccine versus placebo. The receptors stem from a person between 18 and 60 years old who received the Ad26.COV2.S COVID-19 vaccine or a placebo. Each CDR3 is given with its conserved first and last residue. D genes are given only for firm matches. Size is stated for part of the rows, as once, few or many counts, or as a class when the clone is expanded.

15	NA	NA	TRBV9	TRBJ2-5	CASSVAPTYQETQYF	TGTGCCAGCAGCGTAGCCCCCACGTACCAAGAGACCCAGTACTTC
15	NA	NA	TRBV9	TRBJ2-5	CASSVVWTVQETQYF	TGTGCCAGCAGCGTAGTATGGACAGTCCAAGAGACCCAGTACTTC
14	NA	NA	TRBV5-8	TRBJ2-2	CASSRTRGAGELFF	TGTGCCAGCAGCCGGACTAGGGGGGCCGGGGAGCTGTTTTTT
13	NA	NA	TRBV4-1	TRBJ2-1	CASSPLVRIEQFF	TGCGCCAGCAGCCCCCTGGTTCGTATTGAGCAGTTCTTC
14	NA	NA	TRBV6-5	TRBJ1-1	CASRLEGWDTEAFF	TGTGCCAGCAGACTGGAGGGGTGGGACACTGAAGCTTTCTTT
11	NA	NA	TRBV7-8	TRBJ2-4	CASSTANIQYF	TGTGCCAGCAGCACCGCAAACATTCAGTACTTC
15	NA	TRBD1	TRBV5-6	TRBJ2-2	CASSPGQKNTGELFF	TGTGCCAGCAGCCCGGGACAGAAGAACACCGGGGAGCTGTTTTTT
15	NA	NA	TRBV7-3	TRBJ2-1	CASSLYGGTDNEQFF	TGTGCCAGCAGCTTATATGGGGGAACAGACAATGAGCAGTTCTTC
12	once	TRBD1	TRBV19	TRBJ1-2	CASLQGNYGYTF	TGTGCCAGCCTACAGGGGAACTATGGCTACACCTTC
12	many	NA	TRBV2	TRBJ1-2	CASSGVNYGYTF	TGTGCCAGCAGTGGAGTTAACTATGGCTACACCTTC
16	NA	TRBD2	TRBV7-8	TRBJ2-1	CASSRKPGTSVSEQFF	TGTGCCAGCAGCCGAAAACCCGGGACTAGTGTGAGTGAGCAGTTCTTC
16	NA	NA	TRBV7-6	TRBJ2-1	CASSSPRGARSVEQFF	TGTGCCAGCAGTTCCCCTCGGGGGGCGAGATCGGTTGAGCAGTTCTTC
15	NA	NA	TRBV6-6	TRBJ1-2	CASSYSNGLGAGYTF	TGTGCCAGCAGTTACTCGAATGGCTTAGGTGCTGGCTACACCTTC
17	NA	NA	TRBV4-1	TRBJ2-5	CASSQDWHDSKRVTQYF	TGCGCCAGCAGCCAAGATTGGCACGACAGCAAGAGAGTAACCCAGTACTTC
16	once	TRBD1	TRBV5-6	TRBJ2-7	CASSLSGGQGAYEQYF	TGTGCCAGCAGCTTGAGCGGGGGACAGGGGGCCTACGAGCAGTACTTC